These 15 T cell receptor beta chains share one sample of origin, sequenced in a study of technical replicates of blood from a handful of donors. The method was immunoSEQ multiplex PCR; TCRdb's version includes in-frame clones alone and lacks a portion of them. The repertoire holds about 59,000 clones, with about 93% as singletons. Sequences were obtained from PBMCs. The origin of the receptors is a human donor in good health. Some clones in this sample may be carry-over from other donors' samples.

V gene TRBV5-1 combines with J gene TRBJ1-1, with 9 bases that match TRBD1. Germline CDR1 reads SGHRS; CDR2 reads YFSETQ. V lost 4 bases to trimming and J lost 5 bases; unmatched junction nucleotides: 9. The CDR3 runs to 15 residues. The CDR3 DNA follows: TGCGCCAGCAGCGGACCGGGACAGGGAATTACTGAAGCTTTCTTT. This codes for CASSGPGQGITEAFF.

The J gene is TRBJ2-7, the V gene TRBV21-1; TRBD2, the D gene given by the table, was not confirmed from the DNA. TRBV21-1 is assigned pseudogene status. The CDR3 consists of 16 residues. The CDR3 is CASSKVGRGKTYEQYF. CDR3 DNA sequence: TGTGCCAGCAGCAAAGTGGGGCGGGGGAAGACCTACGAGCAGTACTTC.

The chain recombines TRBV7-2 with TRBJ1-2; a weak D match, TRBD1 (6 bases). V lost 5 bases, J lost 4 bases, and 17 bases lay in between. CDR1 and CDR2 from the germline V gene are SGHTA and FQGNSA. CDR3 size: 15 residues. The CDR3 DNA is TGTGCCAGCAGCCCCCGGGACACAGCTAGCTATGGCTACACCTTC. This encodes CASSPRDTASYGYTF.

V and J are TRBV4-1 and TRBJ1-1; 7 nucleotides agree with TRBD1. The CDR3 runs to 20 residues. CDR1 and CDR2 (germline): MGHRA, YSYEKL. The J segment lost 1 base and the V segment lost 1 base, leaving 18 bases of the junction unmatched. The CDR3 coding sequence is TGCGCCAGCAGCCAAGCCTTAGTCAGGACGACAGGGCGAAAGAACACTGAAGCTTTCTTT. Translation: CASSQALVRTTGRKNTEAFF.

This clone was seen just once. The V gene is TRBV30, the J gene TRBJ2-1; weak D call: TRBD1 (5 bases). Germline V gene data show CDR1 as GTSNPN and CDR2 as SVGIG (reference sequence). Trimming stripped 7 bases from V and 5 bases from J, with 18 bases between. The CDR3 length is 14 residues. The CDR3, as DNA: TGTGCCTCCTCTATACTTAAAGGGGACAATGAGCAGTTCTTC. Protein product: CASSILKGDNEQFF.

The chain couples TRBV7-9 to TRBJ2-7, with D perhaps TRBD1 (7 bases). The germline V gene has CDR1 SEHNR and CDR2 FQNEAQ (reference sequence). The V and J ends lost 4 bases and 2 bases respectively, with 15 bases between them. This CDR3 has 15 amino acids. DNA for the CDR3: TGTGCCAGCAGCTCAGCGACAGGGAGGACCTACGAGCAGTACTTC. Its translation is CASSSATGRTYEQYF.

The chain links TRBV19 to TRBJ1-2; 8 nucleotides line up with TRBD1. Germline CDR1 LNHDA, CDR2 SQIVND (reference sequence). Trimming cost V 5 bases and J 6 bases; bases outside gene matches: 5. The CDR3 totals 13 residues. CDR3: CASSPQGADGYTF. For the CDR3, the DNA is TGTGCCAGTAGTCCCCAGGGGGCGGATGGCTACACCTTC.

This chain uses TRBV4-2 with TRBJ2-3; no reliable D call. The CDR3 is made up of 16 amino acids. Trimming shortened V by 2 bases and J by 5 bases, and 17 bases separated the two germline ends. Looked up from germline, CDR1 is LGHNA and CDR2 is YNFKEQ. The CDR3 loop reads CASSQPDRFRGDTQYF. In DNA, the CDR3 is TGTGCCAGCAGCCAACCCGACCGTTTCAGAGGAGATACGCAGTATTTT.

CDR3 sequence (DNA): TGTGCCAGCAGCGTGCGGACAGGGGGCACTGAAGCTTTCTTT. Protein product: CASSVRTGGTEAFF. The J gene is TRBJ1-1, the V gene TRBV9; 10 bases align to TRBD1. The J segment lost 4 bases and the V segment lost 2 bases, leaving 2 bases of the junction unmatched. The germline CDR1 and CDR2 sequences are SGDLS and YYNGEE. The CDR3 length is 14 residues.

This chain links TRBV7-8 with TRBJ1-4, with D perhaps TRBD1 (5 bases). Trimming took 0 bases from V and 7 from J, leaving 21 bases between them. The CDR3 sequence is 18 residues long. The germline CDR1 and CDR2 sequences are SGHVS and FQNEAQ. The CDR3 loop is CASSLAILGGGGREKLFF. The CDR3 DNA is TGTGCCAGCAGCTTAGCGATATTGGGCGGGGGAGGGCGTGAAAAACTGTTTTTT.

CDR3 in amino acids: CASSKIRIRGNTEAFF. The CDR3, as DNA: TGTGCCAGCAGCAAAATCCGAATCAGGGGAAACACTGAAGCTTTCTTT. The chain employs TRBV14 and TRBJ1-1, with D possibly TRBD1 on 6 matching bases. The ends were cut back, 5 bases at V and 2 bases at J, with 18 bases in the middle. Germline-derived CDR1 and CDR2 are SGHDN and FVKESK. This CDR3 has 16 residues.

The chain links TRBV10-1 to TRBJ2-7; D possibly corresponds to TRBD2 (6 bases). The CDR3 is 16 residues long. Germline loops: CDR1 WNHNN, CDR2 SYGVQD (reference sequence). Trimming stripped 1 base from V and 0 bases from J, with 13 bases between. CDR3 in amino acids: CASSELRRDGSYEQYF. CDR3 sequence (DNA): TGCGCCAGCAGTGAGTTACGGAGGGACGGCTCCTACGAGCAGTACTTC.

The genes are TRBV6-1 and TRBJ2-7; 12 bases match TRBD2. V shed 5 bases, J shed 7 bases, and the junction held 3 bases outside the gene matches. The CDR3 runs to 13 residues. Germline V gene data show CDR1 as MNHNS and CDR2 as SASEGT. Here the CDR3 DNA reads TGTGCCAGCAGTAGACTAGCGGGGGAGGAGCAGTACTTC. Translating it yields CASSRLAGEEQYF.

The CDR3 DNA is TGCGCCAGCAGCCCCGACAGGGCCTACGAGCAGTACTTC. Its translation: CASSPDRAYEQYF. The chain employs TRBV4-1 and TRBJ2-7, with 7 positions matching TRBD1. Looked up from germline, CDR1 is MGHRA and CDR2 is YSYEKL. Trimming cost V 4 bases and J 2 bases; bases outside gene matches: 2. The CDR3 extends over 13 amino acids.

The V gene is TRBV4-3, the J gene TRBJ1-1, with 9 bases fitting TRBD1. Germline values: CDR1 LGHNA, CDR2 YSLEER. The V gene end was trimmed by 6 bases and the J gene end by 4 bases; junction bases not matched to a gene: 9. This CDR3 spans 15 amino acids. The CDR3 nucleotides read TGCGCCAGCAGACAAAACAGGGGGCTGAGCACTGAAGCTTTCTTT. This encodes CASRQNRGLSTEAFF.